The 9 T cell receptor beta chains presented below share a single source sample, sequenced in a study of cytomegalovirus exposure and HLA in healthy donors. Primers: 60 Vbeta forward and 13 Jbeta reverse. Sequencing was performed with immunoSEQ multiplex PCR; in TCRdb, only in-frame clones are kept and a portion is missing. The repertoire table contains 100,000 to 150,000 clones. Sequencing input: PBMCs. These receptors were collected from a middle-aged woman in good health and CMV-seronegative.

The chain combines TRBV5-1 with TRBJ2-5, with D hard to call. Germline values: CDR1 SGHRS, CDR2 YFSETQ. The CDR3 is 12 residues long. V lost 4 bases to trimming and J lost 0 bases, with 4 bases between them. The chain's CDR3 is CASSPDQETQYF. CDR3 DNA sequence: TGCGCCAGCAGCCCGGACCAAGAGACCCAGTACTTC. Drawing the rest from reference TRBV5-1 and TRBJ2-5, the complete variable domain is KAGVTQTPRYLIKTRGQQVTLSCSPISGHRSVSWYQQTPGQGLQFLFEYFSETQRNKGNFPGRFSGRQFSNSRSEMNVSTLELGDSALYLCASSPDQETQYFGPGTRLLVL.

With respect to this clone: The germline gene is not matched at one end of the junction; a read error may be the cause. The rearrangement uses TRBV7-7 and TRBJ1-1, with TRBD1 matching over 8 bases. This CDR3 spans 13 amino acids. Germline assignment: CDR1 SSHAT and CDR2 FNYEAQ (reference sequence). In nucleotides, the CDR3 is TGTGCTAGCAGCCCGGACAGGGTCACTGAAGCTTTCTTT. This gives the protein CASSPDRVTEAFF.

This sequence joins TRBV9 and TRBJ1-5; no firm D call. V lost 4 bases and J lost 4, with 18 bases in between. Germline CDR1 reads SGDLS; CDR2 reads YYNGEE. CDR3 size: 16 residues. The CDR3 reads CASSPAAADGNQPQHF. As DNA, the CDR3 is TGTGCCAGCAGCCCCGCGGCCGCGGATGGGAATCAGCCCCAGCATTTT. Variable domain in full (rest from reference TRBV9 and TRBJ1-5): DSGVTQTPKHLITATGQRVTLRCSPRSGDLSVYWYQQSLDQGLQFLIQYYNGEERAKGNILERFSAQQFPDLHSELNLSSLELGDSALYFCASSPAAADGNQPQHFGDGTRLSIL.

This chain connects TRBV5-1 to TRBJ2-2; TRBD1 aligns across 7 bases. This CDR3 spans 16 amino acids. Unmatched junction bases numbered 4, after V lost 1 base and J lost 1 base. The germline V gene has CDR1 SGHRS and CDR2 YFSETQ. This CDR3 is CASSLRGRQNTGELFF. For the CDR3, the DNA is TGCGCCAGCAGCTTGAGGGGGCGCCAGAACACCGGGGAGCTGTTTTTT.

The chain combines TRBV5-1 with TRBJ2-6, with D hard to call. Trimming pared 0 bases from V and 4 bases from J, leaving 5 bases between. This CDR3 spans 14 amino acids. Germline CDR1 SGHRS, CDR2 YFSETQ. The CDR3, as DNA: TGCGCCAGCAGCTTGGTAGCCGGGGCCAACGTCCTGACTTTC. Translating gives CASSLVAGANVLTF.

This rearrangement joins TRBV21-1 to TRBJ2-3; the tabulated D call, TRBD2, remains unverified against the DNA. TRBV21-1 is classified as a pseudogene. The CDR3 consists of 16 residues. The CDR3 sequence is CASTPTSGGERNTQYF. CDR3 DNA sequence: TGTGCCAGCACTCCGACTAGCGGGGGGGAGCGGAATACGCAGTATTTT.

With regard to this clone: Other DNA sequences from this sample encode an identical CDR3 as well. V and J are TRBV7-8 and TRBJ1-2; weak D call: TRBD1 (5 bases). Trimming left V 1 base short and J 2 bases short, with 5 bases between. The CDR3 totals 13 residues. CDR1 SGHVS and CDR2 FQNEAQ come from the germline V gene. Written as DNA, the CDR3 is TGTGCCAGCAGCTTAGGACAGAACTATGGCTACACCTTC. This codes for CASSLGQNYGYTF.

As DNA, the CDR3 is TGTGCCAGCGGGGTTGGGGGCGAGACTGAAGCTTTCTTT. It translates to CASGVGGETEAFF. This chain links TRBV7-8 with TRBJ1-1, with D possibly being TRBD1 (6 bases). Germline CDR1 SGHVS, CDR2 FQNEAQ. V was pared by 8 bases and J by 5 bases, with 15 bases between. This CDR3 comprises 13 residues.

This sequence joins TRBV4-1 and TRBJ2-2, with a weak D call TRBD2 (6 bases). The V end was cut by 0 bases, the J end by 1 base, with 12 bases between. Germline loops: CDR1 MGHRA, CDR2 YSYEKL. The CDR3 runs 17 residues. CDR3 DNA sequence: TGCGCCAGCAGCCAAGATTTCCGGGGGAGGAACACCGGGGAGCTGTTTTTT. This translates into CASSQDFRGRNTGELFF.